The sequence of this T cell receptor (beta chain) was determined in a study of blood T cell repertoires in COVID-19. On the study more broadly: PBMCs, B-cell-depleted T cells, or T cells were the source of the cDNA or gDNA that made up the material.

In the original analysis: Cell counts per sample came from amplifying reference gene primers. The data were produced by immunoSEQ multiplex PCR, yet TCRdb's version contains in-frame clones alone and is incomplete. V and J calls and clone size are those listed in that table; D and trimming were worked out from the DNA. Of roughly 200,000 clones detected, about 76% appear once; the ten largest clones hold almost 6%. In germline, CDR1 is SGHRS, CDR2 YFSETQ. CDR3 length equals 14 residues. The ends were cut back, 0 bases at V and 5 bases at J, with 10 bases in the middle. Input material: peripheral blood. The rearrangement uses TRBV5-1 and TRBJ2-3; tentatively, D is TRBD2 (5 bases). This TCR came from a woman between 35 and 50 years old with COVID-19, enrolled during active disease. CDR3 amino acids: CASSLGSGKDTQYF. CDR3 bases: TGCGCCAGCAGCTTGGGTTCGGGGAAAGATACGCAGTATTTT. The variable domain in full, with the rest retrieved from reference TRBV5-1 and TRBJ2-3, is KAGVTQTPRYLIKTRGQQVTLSCSPISGHRSVSWYQQTPGQGLQFLFEYFSETQRNKGNFPGRFSGRQFSNSRSEMNVSTLELGDSALYLCASSLGSGKDTQYFGPGTRLTVL.